This T cell receptor (beta chain) was found in a study of T cell responses to AZD1222 COVID-19 vaccine. Study-level background: Both about-4-week and about-12-week second-dose recipients were combined.

The data were produced by immunoSEQ multiplex PCR, yet TCRdb's version contains in-frame clones alone and is incomplete. The table records 75,000 to 100,000 clones, roughly nine tenths of them present only once. For this clone: Antigen: not known.

Overall study results and limits: Following two doses of AZD1222, Spike-specific TCR breadth and depth rose. Donors skewed white British and female; clonal diversity was possibly underestimated.

Germline trimming cut 7 bases from V and 0 bases from J; bases unmatched to any gene: 10. CDR1 KGHSH and CDR2 LQKENI come from the germline V gene. This CDR3 is built from 19 residues. The source is an adult in good health. This chain connects TRBV18 to TRBJ2-1; 15 bases match TRBD2. This sample comprised peripheral blood, obtained on day 0 of AZD1222 vaccination. CDR3 in DNA: TGTGCCAGCTGGAAGGGACTAGCGGGAGGCAGGAGCTCCTACAATGAGCAGTTCTTC. This sequence encodes CASWKGLAGGRSSYNEQFF.